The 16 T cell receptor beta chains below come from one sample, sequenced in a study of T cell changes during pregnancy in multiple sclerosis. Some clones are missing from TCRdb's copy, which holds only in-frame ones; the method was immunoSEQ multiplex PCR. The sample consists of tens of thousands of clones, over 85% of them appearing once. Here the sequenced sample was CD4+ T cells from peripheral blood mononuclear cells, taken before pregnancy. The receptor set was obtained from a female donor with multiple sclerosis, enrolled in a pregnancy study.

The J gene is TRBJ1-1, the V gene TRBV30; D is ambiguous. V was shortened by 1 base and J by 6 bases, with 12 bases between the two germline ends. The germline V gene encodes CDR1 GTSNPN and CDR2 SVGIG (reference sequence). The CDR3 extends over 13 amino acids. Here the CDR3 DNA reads TGTGCCTGGAGTGGCTTACTACGCTCTGAAGCTTTCTTT. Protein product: CAWSGLLRSEAFF.

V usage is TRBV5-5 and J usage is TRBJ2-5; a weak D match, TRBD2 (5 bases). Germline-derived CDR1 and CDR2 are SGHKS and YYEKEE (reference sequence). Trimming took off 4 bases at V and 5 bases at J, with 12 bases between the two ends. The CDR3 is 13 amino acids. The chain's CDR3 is CASSGMSGETQYF. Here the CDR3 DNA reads TGTGCCAGCAGCGGCATGAGCGGTGAGACCCAGTACTTC.

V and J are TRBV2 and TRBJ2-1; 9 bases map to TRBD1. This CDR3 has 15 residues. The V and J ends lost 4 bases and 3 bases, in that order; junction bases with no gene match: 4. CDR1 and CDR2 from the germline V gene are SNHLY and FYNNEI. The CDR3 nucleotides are TGTGCCAGCAGTGGGGACAGGGTCGGCTACAATGAGCAGTTCTTC. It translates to CASSGDRVGYNEQFF. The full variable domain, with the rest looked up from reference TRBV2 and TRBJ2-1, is EPEVTQTPSHQVTQMGQEVILRCVPISNHLYFYWYRQILGQKVEFLVSFYNNEISEKSEIFDDQFSVERPDGSNFTLKIRSTKLEDSAMYFCASSGDRVGYNEQFFGPGTRLTVL.

CDR3: CASSTGTANTEAFF. The CDR3 DNA reads TGCGCCAGCAGCACCGGGACAGCTAACACTGAAGCTTTCTTT. V gene TRBV5-1 combines with J gene TRBJ1-1, with TRBD1 matching 7 bases. The V and J ends lost 4 bases and 2 bases, in that order; junction bases with no gene match: 5. This CDR3 spans 14 amino acids. From germline, CDR1 is SGHRS and CDR2 YFSETQ.

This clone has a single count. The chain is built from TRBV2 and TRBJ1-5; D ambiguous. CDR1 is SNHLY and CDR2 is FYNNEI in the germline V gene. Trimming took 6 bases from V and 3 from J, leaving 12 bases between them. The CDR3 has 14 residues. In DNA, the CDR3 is TGTGCCAGCAGCAACGGAGAGTACAATCAGCCCCAGCATTTT. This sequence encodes CASSNGEYNQPQHF.

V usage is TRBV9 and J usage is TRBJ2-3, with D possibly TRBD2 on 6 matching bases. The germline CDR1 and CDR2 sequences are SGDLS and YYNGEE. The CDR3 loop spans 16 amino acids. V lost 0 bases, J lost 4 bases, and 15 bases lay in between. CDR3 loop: CASSVGGTGTSDTQYF. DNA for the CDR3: TGTGCCAGCAGCGTAGGTGGGACTGGGACTTCAGATACGCAGTATTTT. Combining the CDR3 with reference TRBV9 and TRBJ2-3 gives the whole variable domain DSGVTQTPKHLITATGQRVTLRCSPRSGDLSVYWYQQSLDQGLQFLIQYYNGEERAKGNILERFSAQQFPDLHSELNLSSLELGDSALYFCASSVGGTGTSDTQYFGPGTRLTVL.

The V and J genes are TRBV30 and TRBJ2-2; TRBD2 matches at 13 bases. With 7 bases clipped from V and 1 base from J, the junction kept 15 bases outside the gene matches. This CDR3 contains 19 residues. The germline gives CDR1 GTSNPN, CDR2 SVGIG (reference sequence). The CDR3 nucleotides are TGTGCCTTCCCGACTAAAGGACTAGCGGGAGTGGAGAACACCGGGGAGCTGTTTTTT. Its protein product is CAFPTKGLAGVENTGELFF.

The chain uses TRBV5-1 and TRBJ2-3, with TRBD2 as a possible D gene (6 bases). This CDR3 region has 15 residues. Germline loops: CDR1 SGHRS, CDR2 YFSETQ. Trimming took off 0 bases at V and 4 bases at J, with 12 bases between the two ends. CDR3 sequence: CASSLASSVPDTQYF. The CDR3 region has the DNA TGCGCCAGCAGCTTGGCCTCTAGCGTCCCAGATACGCAGTATTTT.

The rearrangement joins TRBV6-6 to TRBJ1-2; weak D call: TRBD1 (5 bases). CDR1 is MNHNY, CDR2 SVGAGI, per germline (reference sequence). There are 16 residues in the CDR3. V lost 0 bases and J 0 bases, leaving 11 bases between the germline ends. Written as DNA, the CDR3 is TGTGCCAGCAGTTACTCGACCAGGGATTCTAACTATGGCTACACCTTC. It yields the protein CASSYSTRDSNYGYTF.

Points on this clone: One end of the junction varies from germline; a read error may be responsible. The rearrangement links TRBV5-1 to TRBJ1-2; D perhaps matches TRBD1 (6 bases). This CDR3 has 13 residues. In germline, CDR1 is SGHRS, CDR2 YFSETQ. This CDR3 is CASSLTGIYGYTF. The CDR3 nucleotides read TGTGCCAGCAGCTTGACAGGAATCTACGGCTACACCTTC.

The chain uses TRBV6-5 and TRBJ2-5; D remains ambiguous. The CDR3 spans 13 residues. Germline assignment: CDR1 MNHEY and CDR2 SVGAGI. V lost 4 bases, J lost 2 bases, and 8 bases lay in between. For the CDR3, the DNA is TGTGCCAGCAGTTTCGACTTACAAGAGACCCAGTACTTC. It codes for CASSFDLQETQYF.

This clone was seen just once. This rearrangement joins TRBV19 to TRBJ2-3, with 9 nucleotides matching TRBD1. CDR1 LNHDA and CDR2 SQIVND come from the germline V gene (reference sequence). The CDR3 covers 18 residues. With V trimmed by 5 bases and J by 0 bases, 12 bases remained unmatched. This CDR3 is CASSGGGTGHPSTDTQYF. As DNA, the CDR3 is TGTGCCAGTAGTGGGGGGGGGACAGGGCACCCTAGCACAGATACGCAGTATTTT.

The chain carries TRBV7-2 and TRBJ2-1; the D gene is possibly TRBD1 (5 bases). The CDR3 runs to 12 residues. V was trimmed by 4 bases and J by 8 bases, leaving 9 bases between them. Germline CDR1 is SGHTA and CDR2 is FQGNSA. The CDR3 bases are TGTGCCAGCAGCTCGGACACATATGAGCAGTTCTTC. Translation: CASSSDTYEQFF. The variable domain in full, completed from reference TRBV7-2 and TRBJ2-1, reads GAGVSQSPSNKVTEKGKDVELRCDPISGHTALYWYRQSLGQGLEFLIYFQGNSAPDKSGLPSDRFSAERTGGSVSTLTIQRTQQEDSAVYLCASSSDTYEQFFGPGTRLTVL.

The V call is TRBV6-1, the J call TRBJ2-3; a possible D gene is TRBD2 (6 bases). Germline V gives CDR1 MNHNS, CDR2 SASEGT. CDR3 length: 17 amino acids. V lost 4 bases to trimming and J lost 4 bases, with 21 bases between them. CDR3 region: CASSVGLGGGSPDTQYF. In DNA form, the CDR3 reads TGTGCCAGCAGTGTGGGTTTGGGCGGAGGGTCCCCAGATACGCAGTATTTT.

The CDR3: CASSSQEVDTPYF. DNA for the CDR3: TGTGCCAGCAGCAGCCAAGAGGTGGACACTCCGTACTTC. The chain joins TRBV7-9 to TRBJ2-7, with D tentatively TRBD1 (5 bases). Germline V gene lookup returns CDR1 SEHNR and CDR2 FQNEAQ (reference sequence). CDR3 length equals 13 residues. V lost 5 bases and J lost 12, with 20 bases in between.

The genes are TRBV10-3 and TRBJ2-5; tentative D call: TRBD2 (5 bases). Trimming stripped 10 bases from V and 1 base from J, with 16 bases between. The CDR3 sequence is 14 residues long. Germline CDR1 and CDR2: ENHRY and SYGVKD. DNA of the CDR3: TGTGCCACTGCGAATCCGGGAACCCAAGAGACCCAGTACTTC. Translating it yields CATANPGTQETQYF.